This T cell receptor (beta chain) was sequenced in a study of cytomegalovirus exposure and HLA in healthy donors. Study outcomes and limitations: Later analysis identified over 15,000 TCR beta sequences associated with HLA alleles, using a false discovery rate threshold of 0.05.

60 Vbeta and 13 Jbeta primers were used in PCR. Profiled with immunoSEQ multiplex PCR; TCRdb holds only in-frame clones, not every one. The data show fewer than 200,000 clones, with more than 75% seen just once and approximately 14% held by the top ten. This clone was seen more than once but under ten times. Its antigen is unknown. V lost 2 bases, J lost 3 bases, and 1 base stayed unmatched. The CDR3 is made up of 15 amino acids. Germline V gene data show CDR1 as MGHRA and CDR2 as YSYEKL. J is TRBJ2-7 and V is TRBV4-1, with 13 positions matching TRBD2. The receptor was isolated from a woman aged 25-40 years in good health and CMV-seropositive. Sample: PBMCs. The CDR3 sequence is CASSQRTSGSYEQYF. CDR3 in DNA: TGCGCCAGCAGCCAACGGACTAGCGGGAGCTACGAGCAGTACTTC.